This T cell receptor (beta chain) is drawn from a study of blood T cell repertoires in COVID-19. Study details: Spain, Italy and the United States supplied samples that represented acute and convalescent COVID-19. PBMCs, B-cell-depleted T cells, or T cells were the source of the cDNA or gDNA that made up the material.

CDR1 is SQVTM and CDR2 is ANQGSEA in the germline V gene. V was clipped by 4 bases and J by 2 bases; unmatched bases: 8. The CDR3 is 17 amino acids. Sequencing used immunoSEQ multiplex PCR; TCRdb keeps in-frame clones, though not all of them. The sample has over 55,000 clones, 87% seen once; the top ten hold 6.5% to 8.5%. The chain employs TRBV29-1 and TRBJ2-6, with TRBD1 identical over 10 bases. This sequence was found in a man over 45 with active COVID-19. The sample comprised peripheral blood. CDR3 in amino acids: CSVGRQGASAGANVLTF. CDR3 sequence (DNA): TGCAGCGTTGGGCGACAGGGGGCAAGTGCTGGGGCCAACGTCCTGACTTTC.